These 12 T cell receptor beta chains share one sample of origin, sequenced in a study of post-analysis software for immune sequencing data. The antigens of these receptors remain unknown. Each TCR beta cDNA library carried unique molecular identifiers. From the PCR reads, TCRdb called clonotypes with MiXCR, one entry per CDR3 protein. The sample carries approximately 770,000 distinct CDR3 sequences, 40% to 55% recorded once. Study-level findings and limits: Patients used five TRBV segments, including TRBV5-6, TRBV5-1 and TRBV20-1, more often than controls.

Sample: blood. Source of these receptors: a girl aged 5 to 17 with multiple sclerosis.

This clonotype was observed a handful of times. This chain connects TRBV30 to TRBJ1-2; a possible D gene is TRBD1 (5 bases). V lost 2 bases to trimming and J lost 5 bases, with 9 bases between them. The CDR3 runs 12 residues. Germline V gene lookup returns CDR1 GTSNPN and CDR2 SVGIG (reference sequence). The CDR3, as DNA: TGTGCCTGGAGTCGGGACCGGTATGGCTACACCTTC. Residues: CAWSRDRYGYTF.

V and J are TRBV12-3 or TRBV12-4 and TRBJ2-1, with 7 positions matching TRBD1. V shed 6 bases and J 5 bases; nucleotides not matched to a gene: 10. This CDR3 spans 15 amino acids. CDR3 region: CASSWDSPAHNEQFF. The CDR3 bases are TGTGCCAGCAGCTGGGACAGCCCAGCCCACAATGAGCAGTTCTTC.

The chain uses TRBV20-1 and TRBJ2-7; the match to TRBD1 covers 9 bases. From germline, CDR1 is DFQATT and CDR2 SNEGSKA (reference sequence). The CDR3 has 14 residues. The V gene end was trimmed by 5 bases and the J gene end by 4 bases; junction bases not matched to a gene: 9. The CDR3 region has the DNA TGCAGTGCTCCCTCGGGGACAGGGCTGTACGAGCAGTACTTC. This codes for CSAPSGTGLYEQYF.

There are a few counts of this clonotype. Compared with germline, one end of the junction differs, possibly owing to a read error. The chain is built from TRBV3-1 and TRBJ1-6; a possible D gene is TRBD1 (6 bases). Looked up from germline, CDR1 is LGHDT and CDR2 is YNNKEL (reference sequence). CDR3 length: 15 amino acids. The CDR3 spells CASSRKTGYNSPLHF. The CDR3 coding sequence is TGTGCTAGCAGCCGCAAGACAGGCTATAATTCACCCCTCCACTTT.

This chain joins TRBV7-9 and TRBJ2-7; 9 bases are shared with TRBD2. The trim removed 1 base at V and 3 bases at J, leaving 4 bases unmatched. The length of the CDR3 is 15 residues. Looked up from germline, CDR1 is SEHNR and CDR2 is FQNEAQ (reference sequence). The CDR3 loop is CASSLVLAGHYEQYF. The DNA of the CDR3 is TGTGCCAGCAGCTTAGTCCTAGCGGGACACTACGAGCAGTACTTC. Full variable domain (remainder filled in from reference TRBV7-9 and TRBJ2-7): DTGVSQNPRHKITKRGQNVTFRCDPISEHNRLYWYRQTLGQGPEFLTYFQNEAQLEKSRLLSDRFSAERPKGSFSTLEIQRTEQGDSAMYLCASSLVLAGHYEQYFGPGTRLTVT.

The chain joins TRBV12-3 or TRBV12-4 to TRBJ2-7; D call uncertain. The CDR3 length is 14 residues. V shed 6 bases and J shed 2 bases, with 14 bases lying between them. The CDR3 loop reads CASRRQSKTYEQYF. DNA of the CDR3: TGTGCCAGCAGAAGGCAGAGCAAGACCTACGAGCAGTACTTC.

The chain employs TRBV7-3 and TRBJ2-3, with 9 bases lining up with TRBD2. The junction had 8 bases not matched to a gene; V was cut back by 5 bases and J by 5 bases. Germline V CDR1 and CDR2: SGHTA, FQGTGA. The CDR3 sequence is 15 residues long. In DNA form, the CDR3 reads TGTGCCAGCAGCGTGACTAGCGGTTCGGAAGATACGCAGTATTTT. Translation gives CASSVTSGSEDTQYF. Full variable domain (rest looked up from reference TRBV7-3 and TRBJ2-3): GAGVSQTPSNKVTEKGKYVELRCDPISGHTALYWYRQSLGQGPEFLIYFQGTGAADDSGLPNDRFFAVRPEGSVSTLKIQRTERGDSAVYLCASSVTSGSEDTQYFGPGTRLTVL.

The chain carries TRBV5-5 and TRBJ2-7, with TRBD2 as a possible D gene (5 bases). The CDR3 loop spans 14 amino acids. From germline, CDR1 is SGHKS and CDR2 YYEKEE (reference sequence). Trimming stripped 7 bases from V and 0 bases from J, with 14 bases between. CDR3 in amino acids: CASSVSRASYEQYF. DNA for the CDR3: TGTGCCAGCTCCGTCTCGCGGGCCTCCTACGAGCAGTACTTC.

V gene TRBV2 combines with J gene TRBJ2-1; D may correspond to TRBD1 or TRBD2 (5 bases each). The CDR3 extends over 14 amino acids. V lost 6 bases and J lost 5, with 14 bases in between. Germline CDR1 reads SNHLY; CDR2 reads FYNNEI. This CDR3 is CASSQGTRDNEQFF. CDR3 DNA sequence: TGTGCCAGCAGCCAAGGGACCAGAGACAATGAGCAGTTCTTC.

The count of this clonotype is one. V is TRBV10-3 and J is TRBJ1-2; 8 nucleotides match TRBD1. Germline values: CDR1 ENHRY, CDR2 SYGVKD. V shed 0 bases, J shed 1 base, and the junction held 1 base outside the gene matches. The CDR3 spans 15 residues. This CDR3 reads CAISESDRVNYGYTF. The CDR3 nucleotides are TGTGCCATCAGTGAGTCGGACAGGGTTAACTATGGCTACACCTTC.

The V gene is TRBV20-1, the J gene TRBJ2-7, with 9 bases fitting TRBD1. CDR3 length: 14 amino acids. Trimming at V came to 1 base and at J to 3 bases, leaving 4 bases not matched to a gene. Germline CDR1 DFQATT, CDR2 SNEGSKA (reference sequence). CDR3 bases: TGCAGTGCTAGAGCGGACAGGGGAAGCTACGAGCAGTACTTC. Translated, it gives CSARADRGSYEQYF.

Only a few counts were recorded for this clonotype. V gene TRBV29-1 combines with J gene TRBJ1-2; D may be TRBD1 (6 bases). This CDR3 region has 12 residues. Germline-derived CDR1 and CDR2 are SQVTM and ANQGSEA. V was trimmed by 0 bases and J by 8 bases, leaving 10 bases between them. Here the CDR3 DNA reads TGCAGCGTTGAAGATGCGGGGGGCGGCTACACCTTC. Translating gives CSVEDAGGGYTF.